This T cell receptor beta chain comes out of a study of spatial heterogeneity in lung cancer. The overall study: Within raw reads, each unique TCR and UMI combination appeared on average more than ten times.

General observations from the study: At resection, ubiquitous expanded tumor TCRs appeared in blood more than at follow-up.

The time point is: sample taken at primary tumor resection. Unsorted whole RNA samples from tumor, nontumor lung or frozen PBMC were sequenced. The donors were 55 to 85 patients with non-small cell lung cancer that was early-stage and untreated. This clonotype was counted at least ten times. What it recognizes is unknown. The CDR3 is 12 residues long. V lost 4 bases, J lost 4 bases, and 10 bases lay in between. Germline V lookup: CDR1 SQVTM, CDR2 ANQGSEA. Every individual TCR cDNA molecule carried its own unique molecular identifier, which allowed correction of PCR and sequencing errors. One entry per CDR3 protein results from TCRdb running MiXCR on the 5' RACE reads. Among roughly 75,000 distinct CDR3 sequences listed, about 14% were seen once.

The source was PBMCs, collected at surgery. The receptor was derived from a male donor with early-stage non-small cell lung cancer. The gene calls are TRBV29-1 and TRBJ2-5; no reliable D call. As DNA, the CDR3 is TGCAGCGTTGCTCCTGGACGAGAGACCCAGTACTTC. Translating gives CSVAPGRETQYF. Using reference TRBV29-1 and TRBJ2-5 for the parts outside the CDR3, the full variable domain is SAVISQKPSRDICQRGTSLTIQCQVDSQVTMMFWYRQQPGQSLTLIATANQGSEATYESGFVIDKFPISRPNLTFSTLTVSNMSPEDSSIYLCSVAPGRETQYFGPGTRLLVL.